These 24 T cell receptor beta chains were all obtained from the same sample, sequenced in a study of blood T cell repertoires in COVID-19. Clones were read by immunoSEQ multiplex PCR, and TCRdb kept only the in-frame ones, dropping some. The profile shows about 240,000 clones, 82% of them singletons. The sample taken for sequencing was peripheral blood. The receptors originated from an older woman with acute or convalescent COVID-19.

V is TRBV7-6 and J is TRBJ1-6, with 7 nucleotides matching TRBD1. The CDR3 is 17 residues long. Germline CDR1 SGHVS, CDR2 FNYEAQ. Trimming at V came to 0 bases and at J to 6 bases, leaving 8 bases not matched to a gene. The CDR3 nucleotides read TGTGCCAGCAGCTTAGCGCCTTATCAGGGGGGTAATTCACCCCTCCACTTT. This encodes CASSLAPYQGGNSPLHF.

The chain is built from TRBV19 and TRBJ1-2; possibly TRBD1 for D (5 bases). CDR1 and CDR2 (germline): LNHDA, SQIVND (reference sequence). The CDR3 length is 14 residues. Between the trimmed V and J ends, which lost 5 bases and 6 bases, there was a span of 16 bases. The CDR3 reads CASSARRDFNGYTF. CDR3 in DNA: TGTGCCAGTAGTGCCCGACGGGACTTCAATGGCTACACCTTC.

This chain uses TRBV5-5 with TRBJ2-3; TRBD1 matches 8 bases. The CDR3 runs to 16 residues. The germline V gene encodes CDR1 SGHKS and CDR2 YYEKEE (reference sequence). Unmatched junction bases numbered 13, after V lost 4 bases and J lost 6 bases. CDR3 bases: TGTGCCAGCAGCCCCTCATCCGGACAGGGATTCGATACGCAGTATTTT. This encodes CASSPSSGQGFDTQYF.

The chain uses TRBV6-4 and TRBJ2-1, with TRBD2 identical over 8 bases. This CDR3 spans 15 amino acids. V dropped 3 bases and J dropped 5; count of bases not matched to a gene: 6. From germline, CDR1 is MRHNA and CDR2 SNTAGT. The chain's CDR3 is CASSEAGGDNNEQFF. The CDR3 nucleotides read TGTGCCAGCAGTGAGGCGGGGGGAGATAACAATGAGCAGTTCTTC.

The DNA of the CDR3 is TGTGCCAGCAGCCAAAACAGGGGGCGCAACACCGGGGAGCTGTTTTTT. Residues: CASSQNRGRNTGELFF. The rearrangement links TRBV3-1 (or the pseudogene TRBV3-2) to TRBJ2-2, with 9 nucleotides matching TRBD1. This CDR3 has 16 amino acids. The junction had 3 bases not matched to a gene; V was cut back by 2 bases and J by 2 bases. Germline V gene data show CDR1 as LGHDT and CDR2 as YNNKEL (reference sequence).

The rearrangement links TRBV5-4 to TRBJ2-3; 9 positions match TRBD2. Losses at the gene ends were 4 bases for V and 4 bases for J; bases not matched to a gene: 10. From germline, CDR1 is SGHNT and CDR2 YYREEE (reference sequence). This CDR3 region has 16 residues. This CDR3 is CASSIQRGADSDTQYF. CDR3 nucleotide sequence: TGTGCCAGCAGCATACAGCGGGGGGCCGATTCAGATACGCAGTATTTT.

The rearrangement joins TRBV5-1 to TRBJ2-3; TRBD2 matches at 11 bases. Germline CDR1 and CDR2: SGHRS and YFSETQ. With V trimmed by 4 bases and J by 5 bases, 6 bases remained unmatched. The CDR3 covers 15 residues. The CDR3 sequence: CASSDSGGAIDTQYF. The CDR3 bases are TGCGCCAGCAGCGATAGCGGGGGGGCCATAGATACGCAGTATTTT.

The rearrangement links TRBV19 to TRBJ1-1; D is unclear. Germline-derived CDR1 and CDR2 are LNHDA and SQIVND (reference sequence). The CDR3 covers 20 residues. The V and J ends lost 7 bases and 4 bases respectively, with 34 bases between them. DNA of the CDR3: TGTGCCAGTACCCTACGAATTGGGTTCCGGAGGGAGCGAAAAGGCACTGAAGCTTTCTTT. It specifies CASTLRIGFRRERKGTEAFF.

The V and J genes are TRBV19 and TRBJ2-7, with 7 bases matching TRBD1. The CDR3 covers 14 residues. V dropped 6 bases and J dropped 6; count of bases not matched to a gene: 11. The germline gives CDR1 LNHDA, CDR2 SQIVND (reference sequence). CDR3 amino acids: CASSDRERGREQYF. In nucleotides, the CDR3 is TGTGCCAGTAGCGACAGGGAGCGAGGTCGCGAGCAGTACTTC.

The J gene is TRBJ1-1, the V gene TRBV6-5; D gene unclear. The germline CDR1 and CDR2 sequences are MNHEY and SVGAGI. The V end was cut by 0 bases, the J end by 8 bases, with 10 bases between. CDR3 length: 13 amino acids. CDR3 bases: TGTGCCAGCAGTTACTCCCTTGGGAGGGAAGCTTTCTTT. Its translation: CASSYSLGREAFF.

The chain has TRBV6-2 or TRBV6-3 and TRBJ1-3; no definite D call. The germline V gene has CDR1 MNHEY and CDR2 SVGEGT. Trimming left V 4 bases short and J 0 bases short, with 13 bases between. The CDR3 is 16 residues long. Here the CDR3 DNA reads TGTGCCAGCAGTTTCCTGACCCAGCGCTCTGGAAACACCATATATTTT. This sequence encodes CASSFLTQRSGNTIYF.

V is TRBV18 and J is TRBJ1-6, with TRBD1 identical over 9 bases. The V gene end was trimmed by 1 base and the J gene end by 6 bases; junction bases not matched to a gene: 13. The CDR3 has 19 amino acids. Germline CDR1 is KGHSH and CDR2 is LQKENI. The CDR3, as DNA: TGTGCCAGCTCACCACAACGGACAGGGGAAATAATACGTAATTCACCCCTCCACTTT. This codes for CASSPQRTGEIIRNSPLHF.

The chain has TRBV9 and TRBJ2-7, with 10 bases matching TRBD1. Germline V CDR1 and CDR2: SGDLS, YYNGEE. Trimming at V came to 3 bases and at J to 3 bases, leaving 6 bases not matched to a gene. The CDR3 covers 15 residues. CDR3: CASSAWTGGSYEQYF. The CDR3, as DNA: TGTGCCAGCAGCGCCTGGACAGGGGGAAGCTACGAGCAGTACTTC.

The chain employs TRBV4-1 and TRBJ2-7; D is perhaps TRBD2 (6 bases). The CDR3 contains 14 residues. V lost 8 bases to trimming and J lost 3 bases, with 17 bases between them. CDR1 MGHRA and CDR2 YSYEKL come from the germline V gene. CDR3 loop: CASRFHRGSYEQYF. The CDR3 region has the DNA TGCGCCAGCCGCTTTCATCGGGGGAGCTACGAGCAGTACTTC.

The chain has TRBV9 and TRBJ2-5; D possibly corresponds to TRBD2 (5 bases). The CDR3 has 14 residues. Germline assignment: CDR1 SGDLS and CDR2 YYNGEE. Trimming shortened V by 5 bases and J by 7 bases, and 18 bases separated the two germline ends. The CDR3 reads CASSEGPAEGTQYF. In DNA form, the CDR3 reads TGTGCCAGCAGTGAAGGCCCCGCCGAGGGGACCCAGTACTTC.

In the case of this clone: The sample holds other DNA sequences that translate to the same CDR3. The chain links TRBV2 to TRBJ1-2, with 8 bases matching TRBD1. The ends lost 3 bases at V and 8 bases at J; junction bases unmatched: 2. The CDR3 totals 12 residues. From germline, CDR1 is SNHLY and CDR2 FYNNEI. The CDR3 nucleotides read TGTGCCAGCAGTGACAGGGGGCGAGGCTACACCTTC. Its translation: CASSDRGRGYTF.

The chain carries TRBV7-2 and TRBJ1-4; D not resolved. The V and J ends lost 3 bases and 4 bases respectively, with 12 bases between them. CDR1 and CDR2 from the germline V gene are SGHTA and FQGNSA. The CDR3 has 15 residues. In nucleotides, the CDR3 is TGTGCCAGCAGCTTTCACCTCCGCGGTAATGAAAAACTGTTTTTT. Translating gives CASSFHLRGNEKLFF.

The CDR3 DNA follows: TGTGCCAGCAGCTCCGGGACAGAACACTATGGCTACACCTTC. This encodes CASSSGTEHYGYTF. The chain carries TRBV7-9 and TRBJ1-2; 7 bases are a match to TRBD1. With 4 bases clipped from V and 3 bases from J, the junction kept 5 bases outside the gene matches. The CDR3 consists of 14 residues. Germline CDR1 reads SEHNR; CDR2 reads FQNEAQ (reference sequence).

The CDR3 here is CASSRTSGGQYTQYF. DNA for the CDR3: TGCGCCAGCAGCAGGACTAGCGGGGGTCAATATACGCAGTATTTT. V and J are TRBV5-1 and TRBJ2-3; the match to TRBD2 covers 13 bases. This CDR3 is 15 amino acids long. V lost 4 bases and J lost 7; bases outside the gene matches: 6. The V gene's germline CDR1 is SGHRS and CDR2 YFSETQ.

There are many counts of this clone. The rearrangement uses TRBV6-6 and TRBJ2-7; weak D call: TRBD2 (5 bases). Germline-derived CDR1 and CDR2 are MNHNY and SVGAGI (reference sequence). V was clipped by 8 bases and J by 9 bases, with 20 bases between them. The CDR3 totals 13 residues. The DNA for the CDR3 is TGTGCCAGCGGGAGCTACACCGAAGGAAGGCAGTACTTC. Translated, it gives CASGSYTEGRQYF.

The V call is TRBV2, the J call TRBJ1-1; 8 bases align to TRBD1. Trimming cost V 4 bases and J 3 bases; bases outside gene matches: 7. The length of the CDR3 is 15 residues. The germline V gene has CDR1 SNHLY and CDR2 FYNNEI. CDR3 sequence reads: CASSGDRREYTEAFF. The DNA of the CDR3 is TGTGCCAGCAGTGGGGACAGGAGAGAGTACACTGAAGCTTTCTTT.

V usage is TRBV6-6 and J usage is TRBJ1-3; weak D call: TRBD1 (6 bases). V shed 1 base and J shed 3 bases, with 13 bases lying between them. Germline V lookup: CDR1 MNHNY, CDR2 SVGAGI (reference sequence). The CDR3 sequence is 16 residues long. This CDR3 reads CASSYYSGEGGNTIYF. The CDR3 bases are TGTGCCAGCAGTTACTATTCAGGGGAGGGTGGAAACACCATATATTTT.

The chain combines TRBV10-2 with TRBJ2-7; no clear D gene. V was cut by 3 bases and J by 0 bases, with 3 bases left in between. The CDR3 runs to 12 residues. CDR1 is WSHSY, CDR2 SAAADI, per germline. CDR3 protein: CASSDHSYEQYF. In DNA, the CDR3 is TGCGCCAGCAGTGACCACTCCTACGAGCAGTACTTC.

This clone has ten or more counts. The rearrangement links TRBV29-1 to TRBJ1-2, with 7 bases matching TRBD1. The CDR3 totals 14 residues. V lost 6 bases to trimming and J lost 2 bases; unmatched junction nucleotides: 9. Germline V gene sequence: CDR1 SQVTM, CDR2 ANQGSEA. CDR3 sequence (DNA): TGCAGCGTCTTTGGACAGGACCCGAACTATGGCTACACCTTC. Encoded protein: CSVFGQDPNYGYTF.